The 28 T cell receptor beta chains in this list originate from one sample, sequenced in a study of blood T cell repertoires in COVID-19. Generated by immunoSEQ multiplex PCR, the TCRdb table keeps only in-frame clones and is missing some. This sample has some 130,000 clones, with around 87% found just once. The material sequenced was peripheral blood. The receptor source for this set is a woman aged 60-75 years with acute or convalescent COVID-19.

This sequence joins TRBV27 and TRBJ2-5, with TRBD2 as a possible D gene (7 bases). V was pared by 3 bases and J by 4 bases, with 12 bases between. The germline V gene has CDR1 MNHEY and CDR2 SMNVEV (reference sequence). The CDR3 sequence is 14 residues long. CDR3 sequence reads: CASSFGGRAETQYF. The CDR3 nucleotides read TGTGCCAGCAGTTTCGGGGGGCGAGCAGAGACCCAGTACTTC.

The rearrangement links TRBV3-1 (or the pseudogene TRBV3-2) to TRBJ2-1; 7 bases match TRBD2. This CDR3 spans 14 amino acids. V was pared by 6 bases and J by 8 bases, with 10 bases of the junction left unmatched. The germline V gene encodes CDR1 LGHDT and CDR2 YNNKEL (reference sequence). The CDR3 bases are TGTGCCAGCAGTTTAGGACTAGAATCAGATGAGCAGTTCTTC. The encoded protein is CASSLGLESDEQFF.

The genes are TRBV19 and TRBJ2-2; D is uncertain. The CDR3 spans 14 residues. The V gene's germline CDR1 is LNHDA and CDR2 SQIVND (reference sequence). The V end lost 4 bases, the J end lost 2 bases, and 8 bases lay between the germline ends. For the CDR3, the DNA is TGTGCCAGTAGTAACCCACAAAACACCGGGGAGCTGTTTTTT. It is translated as CASSNPQNTGELFF.

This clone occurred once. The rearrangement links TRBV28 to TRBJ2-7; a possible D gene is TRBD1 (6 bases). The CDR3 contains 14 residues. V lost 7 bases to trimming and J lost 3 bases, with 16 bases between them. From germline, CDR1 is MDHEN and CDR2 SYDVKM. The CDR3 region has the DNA TGTGCCAGCACCAAAGGGGGACAAAGCTACGAGCAGTACTTC. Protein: CASTKGGQSYEQYF.

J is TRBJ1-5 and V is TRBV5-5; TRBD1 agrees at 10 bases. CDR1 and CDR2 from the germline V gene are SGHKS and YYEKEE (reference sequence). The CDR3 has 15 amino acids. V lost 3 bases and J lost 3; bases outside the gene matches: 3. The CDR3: CASSWGQGNNQPQHF. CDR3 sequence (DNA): TGTGCCAGCAGCTGGGGACAGGGGAACAATCAGCCCCAGCATTTT. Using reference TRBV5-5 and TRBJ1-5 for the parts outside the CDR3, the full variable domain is DAGVTQSPTHLIKTRGQQVTLRCSPISGHKSVSWYQQVLGQGPQFIFQYYEKEERGRGNFPDRFSARQFPNYSSELNVNALLLGDSALYLCASSWGQGNNQPQHFGDGTRLSIL.

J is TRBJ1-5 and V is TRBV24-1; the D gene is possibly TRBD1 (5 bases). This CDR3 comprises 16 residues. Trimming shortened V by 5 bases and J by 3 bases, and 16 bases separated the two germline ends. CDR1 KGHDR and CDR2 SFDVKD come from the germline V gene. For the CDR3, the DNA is TGTGCCACCAGTGGCCTTAGGGGTGGTATCAATCAGCCCCAGCATTTT. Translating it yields CATSGLRGGINQPQHF.

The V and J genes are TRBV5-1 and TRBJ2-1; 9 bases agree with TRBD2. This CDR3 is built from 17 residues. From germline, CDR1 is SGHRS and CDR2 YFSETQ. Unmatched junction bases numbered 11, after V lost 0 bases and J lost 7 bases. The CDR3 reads CASSLGISGRGGNEQFF. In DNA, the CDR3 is TGCGCCAGCAGCTTGGGGATTAGCGGGAGAGGTGGAAATGAGCAGTTCTTC.

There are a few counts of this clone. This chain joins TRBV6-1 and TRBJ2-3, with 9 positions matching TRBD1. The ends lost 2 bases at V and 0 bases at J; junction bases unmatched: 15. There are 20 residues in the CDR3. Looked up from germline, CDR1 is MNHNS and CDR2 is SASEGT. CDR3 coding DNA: TGTGCCAGCAGTGAAAAAACAGGGGGCCTCAGAGCGGGGAGCACAGATACGCAGTATTTT. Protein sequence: CASSEKTGGLRAGSTDTQYF.

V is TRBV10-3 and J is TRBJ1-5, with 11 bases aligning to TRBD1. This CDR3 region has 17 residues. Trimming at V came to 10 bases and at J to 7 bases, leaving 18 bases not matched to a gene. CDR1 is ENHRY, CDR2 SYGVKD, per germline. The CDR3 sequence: CATDRGTGGRLYQPQHF. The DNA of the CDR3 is TGTGCCACCGACAGAGGGACAGGGGGTCGGTTGTACCAGCCCCAGCATTTT.

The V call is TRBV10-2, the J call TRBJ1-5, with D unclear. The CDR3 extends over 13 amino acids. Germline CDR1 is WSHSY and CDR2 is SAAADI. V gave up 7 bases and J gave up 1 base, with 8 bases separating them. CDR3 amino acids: CASKDSSNQPQHF. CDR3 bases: TGCGCCAGCAAGGACTCCAGCAATCAGCCCCAGCATTTT.

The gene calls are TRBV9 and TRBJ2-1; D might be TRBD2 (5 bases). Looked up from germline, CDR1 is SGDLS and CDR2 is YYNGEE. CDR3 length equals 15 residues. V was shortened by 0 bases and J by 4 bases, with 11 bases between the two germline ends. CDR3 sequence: CASSVVAGAYNEQFF. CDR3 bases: TGTGCCAGCAGCGTAGTCGCGGGCGCATACAATGAGCAGTTCTTC.

The chain's CDR3 is CASKKRTNEKLFF. In DNA form, the CDR3 reads TGTGCCAGTAAAAAGCGAACTAATGAAAAACTGTTTTTT. The chain combines TRBV19 with TRBJ1-4; D is unresolved. Germline values: CDR1 LNHDA, CDR2 SQIVND (reference sequence). The CDR3 totals 13 residues. Trimming shortened V by 7 bases and J by 1 base, and 7 bases separated the two germline ends.

CDR3 coding DNA: TGTGCCAGCAGCTTAGGGGGGCTCCGGGCCTACAATGAGCAGTTCTTC. This translates into CASSLGGLRAYNEQFF. The V and J genes are TRBV11-2 and TRBJ2-1; perhaps TRBD1 as D (6 bases). The V and J ends lost 1 base and 2 bases respectively, with 12 bases between them. From germline, CDR1 is SGHAT and CDR2 FQNNGV. This CDR3 is built from 16 residues. Filled out from reference TRBV11-2 and TRBJ2-1, the complete variable domain reads EAGVAQSPRYKIIEKRQSVAFWCNPISGHATLYWYQQILGQGPKLLIQFQNNGVVDDSQLPKDRFSAERLKGVDSTLKIQPAKLEDSAVYLCASSLGGLRAYNEQFFGPGTRLTVL.

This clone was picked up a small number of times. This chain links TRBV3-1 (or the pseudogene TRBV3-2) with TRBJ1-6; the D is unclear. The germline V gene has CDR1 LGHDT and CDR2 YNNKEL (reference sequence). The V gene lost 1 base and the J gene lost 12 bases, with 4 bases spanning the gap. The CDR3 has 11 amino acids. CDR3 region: CASSQGGPLHF. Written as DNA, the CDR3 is TGTGCCAGCAGCCAAGGAGGACCCCTCCACTTT.

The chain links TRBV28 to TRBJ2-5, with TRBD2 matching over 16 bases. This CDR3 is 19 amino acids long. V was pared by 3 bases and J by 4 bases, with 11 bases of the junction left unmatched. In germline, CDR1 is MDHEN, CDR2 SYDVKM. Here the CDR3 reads CASSFPLMGLAGGRETQYF. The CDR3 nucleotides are TGTGCCAGCAGTTTCCCTCTCATGGGACTAGCGGGAGGGAGAGAGACCCAGTACTTC.

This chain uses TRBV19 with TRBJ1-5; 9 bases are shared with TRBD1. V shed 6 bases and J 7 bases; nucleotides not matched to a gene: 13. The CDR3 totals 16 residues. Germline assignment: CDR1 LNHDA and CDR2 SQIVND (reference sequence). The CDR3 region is CASRIPGQGEGQPQHF. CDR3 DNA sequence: TGTGCCAGTAGGATTCCGGGACAGGGAGAAGGACAGCCCCAGCATTTT.

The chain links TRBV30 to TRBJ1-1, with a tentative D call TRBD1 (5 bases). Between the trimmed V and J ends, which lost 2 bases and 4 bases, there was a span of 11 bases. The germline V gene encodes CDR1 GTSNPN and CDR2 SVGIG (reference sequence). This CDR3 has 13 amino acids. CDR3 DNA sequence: TGTGCCTGGAGTAAAGGGGCTGGCACTGAAGCTTTCTTT. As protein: CAWSKGAGTEAFF.

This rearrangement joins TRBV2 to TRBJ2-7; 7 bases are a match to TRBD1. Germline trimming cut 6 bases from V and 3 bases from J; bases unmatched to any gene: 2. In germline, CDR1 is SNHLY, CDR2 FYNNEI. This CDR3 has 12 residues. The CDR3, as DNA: TGTGCCAGCAGCCGACAGGGCTACGAGCAGTACGTC. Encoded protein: CASSRQGYEQYV.

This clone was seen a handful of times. The CDR3 nucleotides are TGTGCCAGTCTTAATCCCCCAGGGAACACTGAAGCTTTCTTT. It translates to CASLNPPGNTEAFF. The chain combines TRBV19 with TRBJ1-1, with D unclear. Between the trimmed V and J ends, which lost 8 bases and 1 base, there was a span of 14 bases. Germline V gene lookup returns CDR1 LNHDA and CDR2 SQIVND (reference sequence). CDR3 length equals 14 residues. Full variable domain (outside the CDR3, taken from reference TRBV19 and TRBJ1-1): DGGITQSPKYLFRKEGQNVTLSCEQNLNHDAMYWYRQDPGQGLRLIYYSQIVNDFQKGDIAEGYSVSREKKESFPLTVTSAQKNPTAFYLCASLNPPGNTEAFFGQGTRLTVV.

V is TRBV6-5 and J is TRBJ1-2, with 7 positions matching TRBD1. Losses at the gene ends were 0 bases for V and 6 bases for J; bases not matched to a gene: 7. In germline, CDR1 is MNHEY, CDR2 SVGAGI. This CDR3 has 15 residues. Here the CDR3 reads CASSYSPTGLDGYTF. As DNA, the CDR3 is TGTGCCAGCAGTTACTCCCCGACAGGGCTGGATGGCTACACCTTC.

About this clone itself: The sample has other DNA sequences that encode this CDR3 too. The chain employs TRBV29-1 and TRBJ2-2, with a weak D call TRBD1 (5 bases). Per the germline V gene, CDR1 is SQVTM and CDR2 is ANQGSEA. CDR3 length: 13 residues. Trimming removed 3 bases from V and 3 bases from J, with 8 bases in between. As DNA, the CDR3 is TGCAGCGTTGATCAGGGATACACCGGGGAGCTGTTTTTT. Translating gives CSVDQGYTGELFF.

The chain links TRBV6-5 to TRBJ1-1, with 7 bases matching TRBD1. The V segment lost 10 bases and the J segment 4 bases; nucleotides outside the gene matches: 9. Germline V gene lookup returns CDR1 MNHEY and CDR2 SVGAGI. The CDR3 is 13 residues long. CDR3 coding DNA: TGTGCCACCATAGGACAGGCCGGCACTGAAGCTTTCTTT. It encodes CATIGQAGTEAFF.

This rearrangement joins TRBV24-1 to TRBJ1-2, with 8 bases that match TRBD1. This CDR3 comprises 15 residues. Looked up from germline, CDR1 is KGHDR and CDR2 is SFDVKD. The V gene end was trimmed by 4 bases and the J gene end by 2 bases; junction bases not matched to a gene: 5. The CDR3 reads CATSDEGQGNYGYTF. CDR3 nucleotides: TGTGCCACCAGTGACGAAGGACAGGGAAACTATGGCTACACCTTC.

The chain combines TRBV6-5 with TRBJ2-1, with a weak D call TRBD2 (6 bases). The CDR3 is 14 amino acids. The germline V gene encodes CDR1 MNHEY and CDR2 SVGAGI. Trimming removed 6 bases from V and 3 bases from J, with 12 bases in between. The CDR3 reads CASRGDSYYNEQFF. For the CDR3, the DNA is TGTGCCAGCAGGGGGGACTCGTACTACAATGAGCAGTTCTTC.

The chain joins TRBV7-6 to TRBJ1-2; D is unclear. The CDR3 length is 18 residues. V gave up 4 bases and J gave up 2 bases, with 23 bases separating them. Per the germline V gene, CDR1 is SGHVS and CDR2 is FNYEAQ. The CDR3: CASSSLAAFPGENYGYTF. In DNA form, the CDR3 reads TGTGCCAGCAGCTCCCTAGCCGCCTTTCCGGGAGAAAACTATGGCTACACCTTC.

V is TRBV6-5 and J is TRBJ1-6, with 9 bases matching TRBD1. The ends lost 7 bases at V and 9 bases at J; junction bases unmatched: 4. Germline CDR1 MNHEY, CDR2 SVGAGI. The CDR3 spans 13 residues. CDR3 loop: CASTRTGVSPLHF. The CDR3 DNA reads TGTGCCAGCACTAGGACAGGGGTTTCACCCCTCCACTTT.

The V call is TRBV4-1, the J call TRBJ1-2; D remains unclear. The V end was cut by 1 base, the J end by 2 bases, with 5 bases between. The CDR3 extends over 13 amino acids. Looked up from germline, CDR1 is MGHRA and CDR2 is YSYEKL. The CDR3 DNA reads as TGCGCCAGCAGCCAAGTTCCGAACTATGGCTACACCTTC. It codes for CASSQVPNYGYTF.

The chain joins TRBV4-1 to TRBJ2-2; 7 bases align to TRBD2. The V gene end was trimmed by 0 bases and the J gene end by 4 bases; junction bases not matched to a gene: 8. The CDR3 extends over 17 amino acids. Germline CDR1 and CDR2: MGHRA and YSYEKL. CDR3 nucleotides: TGCGCCAGCAGCCAAGATTGGCTAGCGGTGAGCACCGGGGAGCTGTTTTTT. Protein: CASSQDWLAVSTGELFF.